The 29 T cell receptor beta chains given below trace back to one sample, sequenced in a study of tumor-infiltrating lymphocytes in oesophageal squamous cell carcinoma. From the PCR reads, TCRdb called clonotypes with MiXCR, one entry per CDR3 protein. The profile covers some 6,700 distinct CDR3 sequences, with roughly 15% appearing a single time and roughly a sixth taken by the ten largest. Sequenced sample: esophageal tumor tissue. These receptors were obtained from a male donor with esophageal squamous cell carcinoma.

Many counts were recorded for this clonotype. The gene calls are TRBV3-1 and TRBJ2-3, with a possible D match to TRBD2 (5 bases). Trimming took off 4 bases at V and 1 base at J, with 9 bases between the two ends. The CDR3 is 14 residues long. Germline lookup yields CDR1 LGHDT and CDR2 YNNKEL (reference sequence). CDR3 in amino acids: CASSRRAGTDTQYF. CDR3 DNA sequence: TGTGCCAGCAGCCGTCGAGCGGGCACAGATACGCAGTATTTT.

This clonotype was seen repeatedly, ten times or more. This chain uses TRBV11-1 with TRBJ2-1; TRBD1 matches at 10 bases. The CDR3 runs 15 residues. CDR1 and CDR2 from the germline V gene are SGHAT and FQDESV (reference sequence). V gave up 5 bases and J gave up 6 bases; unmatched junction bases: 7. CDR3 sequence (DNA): TGTGCCAGCAGCCGAGGACAGGGGGAGGGCAATGAGCAGTTCTTC. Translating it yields CASSRGQGEGNEQFF.

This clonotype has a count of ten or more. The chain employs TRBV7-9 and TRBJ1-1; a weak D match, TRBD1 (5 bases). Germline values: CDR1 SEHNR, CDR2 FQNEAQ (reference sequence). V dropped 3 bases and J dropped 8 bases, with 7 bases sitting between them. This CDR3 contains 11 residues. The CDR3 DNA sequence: TGTGCCAGCAGCTTCCAGGGAGAAGCTTTCTTT. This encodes CASSFQGEAFF.

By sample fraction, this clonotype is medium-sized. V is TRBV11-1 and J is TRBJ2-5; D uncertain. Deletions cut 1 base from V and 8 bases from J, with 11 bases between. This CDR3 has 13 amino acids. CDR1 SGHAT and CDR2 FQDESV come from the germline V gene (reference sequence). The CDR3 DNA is TGTGCCAGCAGCTTAGAAGGGTCCACCACCCAGTACTTC. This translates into CASSLEGSTTQYF. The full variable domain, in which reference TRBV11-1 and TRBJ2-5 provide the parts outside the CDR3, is EAEVAQSPRYKITEKSQAVAFWCDPISGHATLYWYRQILGQGPELLVQFQDESVVDDSQLPKDRFSAERLKGVDSTLKIQPAELGDSAMYLCASSLEGSTTQYFGPGTRLLVL.

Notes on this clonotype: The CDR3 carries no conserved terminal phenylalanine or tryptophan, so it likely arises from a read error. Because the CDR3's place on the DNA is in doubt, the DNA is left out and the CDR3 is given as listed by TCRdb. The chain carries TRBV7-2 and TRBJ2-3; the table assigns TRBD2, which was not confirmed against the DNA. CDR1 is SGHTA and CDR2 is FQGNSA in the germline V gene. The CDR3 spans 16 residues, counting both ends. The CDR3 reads CASSLRGGTYEQYFGP.

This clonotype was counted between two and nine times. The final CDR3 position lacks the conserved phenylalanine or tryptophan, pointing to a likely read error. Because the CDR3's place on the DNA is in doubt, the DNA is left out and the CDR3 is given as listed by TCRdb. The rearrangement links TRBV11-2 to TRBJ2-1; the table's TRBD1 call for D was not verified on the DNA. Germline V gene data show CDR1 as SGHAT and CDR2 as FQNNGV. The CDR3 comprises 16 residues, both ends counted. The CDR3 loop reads CASSLVGHNYGYTFGS.

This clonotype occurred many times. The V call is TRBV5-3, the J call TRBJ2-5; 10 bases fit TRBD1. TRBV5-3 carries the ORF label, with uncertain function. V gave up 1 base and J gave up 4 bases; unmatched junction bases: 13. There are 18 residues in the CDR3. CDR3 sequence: CARSLQNQGQGVTETQYF. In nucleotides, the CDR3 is TGTGCCAGAAGCTTGCAAAACCAAGGACAGGGGGTGACAGAGACCCAGTACTTC.

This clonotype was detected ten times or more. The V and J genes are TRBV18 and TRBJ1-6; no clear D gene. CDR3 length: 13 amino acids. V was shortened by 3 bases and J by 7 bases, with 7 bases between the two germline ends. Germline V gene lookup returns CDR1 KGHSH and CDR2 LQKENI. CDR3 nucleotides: TGTGCCAGCTCACCGCAAGGGAATTCACCCCTCCACTTT. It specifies CASSPQGNSPLHF.

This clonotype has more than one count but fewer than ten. The chain's CDR3 is CASSRGTVANEKLFF. Here the CDR3 DNA reads TGCGCCAGCAGCCGCGGGACAGTGGCTAATGAAAAACTGTTTTTT. The chain combines TRBV5-1 with TRBJ1-4, with 7 bases that match TRBD1. Germline V CDR1 and CDR2: SGHRS, YFSETQ. The CDR3 is 15 residues long. Germline trimming cut 4 bases from V and 3 bases from J; bases unmatched to any gene: 6.

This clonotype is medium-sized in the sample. In nucleotides, the CDR3 is TGTGCCAGCAACCGACGTTTCCAAGAGACCCAGTACTTC. Translated, it gives CASNRRFQETQYF. V gene TRBV12-3 or TRBV12-4 combines with J gene TRBJ2-5; no definite D call. The CDR3 sequence is 13 residues long. Deletions cut 7 bases from V and 1 base from J, with 10 bases between.

CDR3 nucleotide sequence: TGTGCCACCACGGGAGAAACGGGGGGAGAAAAACTGTTTTTT. Translating gives CATTGETGGEKLFF. This chain connects TRBV6-6 to TRBJ1-4; TRBD1 might be the D (5 bases). The CDR3 consists of 14 residues. Germline V gene lookup returns CDR1 MNHNY and CDR2 SVGAGI (reference sequence). V was cut by 10 bases and J by 8 bases, with 20 bases left in between.

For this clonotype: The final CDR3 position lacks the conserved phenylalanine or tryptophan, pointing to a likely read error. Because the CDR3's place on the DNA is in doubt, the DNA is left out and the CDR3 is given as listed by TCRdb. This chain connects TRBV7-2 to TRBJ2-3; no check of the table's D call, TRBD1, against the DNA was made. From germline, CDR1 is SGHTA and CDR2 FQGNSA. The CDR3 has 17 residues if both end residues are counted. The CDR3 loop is CASSPRTGEVNEQFFGP.

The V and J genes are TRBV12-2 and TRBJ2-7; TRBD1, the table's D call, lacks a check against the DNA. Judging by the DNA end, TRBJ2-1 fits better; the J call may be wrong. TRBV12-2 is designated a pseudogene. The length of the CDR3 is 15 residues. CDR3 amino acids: CAGGLVLGGLGEQFF. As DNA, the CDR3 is TGTGCGGGCGGCTTAGTCTTGGGGGGGCTAGGGGAGCAGTTCTTC.

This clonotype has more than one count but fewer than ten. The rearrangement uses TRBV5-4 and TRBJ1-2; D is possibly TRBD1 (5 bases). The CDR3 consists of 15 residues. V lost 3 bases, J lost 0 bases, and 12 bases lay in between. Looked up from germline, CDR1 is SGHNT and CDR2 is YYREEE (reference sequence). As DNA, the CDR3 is TGTGCCAGCAGCTCGGGACGGCCAACTAACTATGGCTACACCTTC. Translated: CASSSGRPTNYGYTF.

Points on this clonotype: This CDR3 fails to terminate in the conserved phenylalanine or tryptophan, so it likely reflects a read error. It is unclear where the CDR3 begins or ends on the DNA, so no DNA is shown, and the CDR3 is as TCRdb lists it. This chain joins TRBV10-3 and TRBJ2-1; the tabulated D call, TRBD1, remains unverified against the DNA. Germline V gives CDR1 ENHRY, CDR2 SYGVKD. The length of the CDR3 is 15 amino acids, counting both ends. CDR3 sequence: CAISEPQAGGYTFGS.

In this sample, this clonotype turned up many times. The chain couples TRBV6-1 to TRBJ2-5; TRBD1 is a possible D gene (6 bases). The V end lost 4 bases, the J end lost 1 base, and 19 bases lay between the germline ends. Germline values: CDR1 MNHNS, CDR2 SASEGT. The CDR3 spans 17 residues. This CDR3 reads CASSAGTLLDSQETQYF. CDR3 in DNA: TGTGCCAGCAGTGCCGGAACCCTACTGGACAGCCAAGAGACCCAGTACTTC.

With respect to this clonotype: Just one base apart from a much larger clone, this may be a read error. In nucleotides, the CDR3 is TGTGCCATGAGTGGAGCGGGGCTCTCCTACGAGCAGTACTTC. Translating gives CAMSGAGLSYEQYF. The chain couples TRBV10-3 to TRBJ2-7; 7 nucleotides match TRBD2. There are 14 residues in the CDR3. Germline V gives CDR1 ENHRY, CDR2 SYGVKD.

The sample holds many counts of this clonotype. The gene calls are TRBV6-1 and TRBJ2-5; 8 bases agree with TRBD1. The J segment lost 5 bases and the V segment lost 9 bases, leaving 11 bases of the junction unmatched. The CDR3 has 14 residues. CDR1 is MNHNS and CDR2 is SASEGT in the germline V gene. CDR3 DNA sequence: TGTGCCAGTGTTCGCCCAGGGGGCTCGGAGACCCAGTACTTC. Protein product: CASVRPGGSETQYF.

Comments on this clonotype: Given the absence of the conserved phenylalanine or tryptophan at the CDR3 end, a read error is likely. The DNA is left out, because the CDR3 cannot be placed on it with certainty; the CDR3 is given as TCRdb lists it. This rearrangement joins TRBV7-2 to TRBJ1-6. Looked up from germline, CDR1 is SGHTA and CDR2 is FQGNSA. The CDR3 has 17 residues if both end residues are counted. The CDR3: CASTPAGTSYNEQFFGP.

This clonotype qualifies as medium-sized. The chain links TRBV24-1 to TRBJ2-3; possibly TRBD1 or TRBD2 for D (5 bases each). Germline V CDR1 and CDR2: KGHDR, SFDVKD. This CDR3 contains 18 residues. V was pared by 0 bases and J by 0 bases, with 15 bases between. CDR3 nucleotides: TGTGCCACCAGTGATTTGCGGGACGGCCCGATTAGCACAGATACGCAGTATTTT. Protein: CATSDLRDGPISTDTQYF.

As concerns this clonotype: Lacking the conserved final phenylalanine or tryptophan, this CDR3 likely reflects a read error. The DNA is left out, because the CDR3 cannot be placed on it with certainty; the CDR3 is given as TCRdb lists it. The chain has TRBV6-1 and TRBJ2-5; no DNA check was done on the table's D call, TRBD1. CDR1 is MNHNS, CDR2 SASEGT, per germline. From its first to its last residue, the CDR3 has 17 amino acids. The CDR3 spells CASDQTGQGNYGYTFGS.

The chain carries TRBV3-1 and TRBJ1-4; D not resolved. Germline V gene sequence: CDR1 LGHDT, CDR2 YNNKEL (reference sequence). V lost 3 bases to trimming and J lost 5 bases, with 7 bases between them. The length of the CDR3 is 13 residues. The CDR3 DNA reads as TGTGCCAGCAGCCAGACACGGAATGAAAAACTGTTTTTT. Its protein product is CASSQTRNEKLFF.

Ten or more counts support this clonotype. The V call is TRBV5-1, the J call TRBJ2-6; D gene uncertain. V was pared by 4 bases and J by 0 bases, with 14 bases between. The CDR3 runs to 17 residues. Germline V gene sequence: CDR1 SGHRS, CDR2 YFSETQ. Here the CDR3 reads CASSPRRPNSGANVLTF. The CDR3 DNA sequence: TGCGCCAGCAGCCCCCGCCGACCCAACTCTGGGGCCAACGTCCTGACTTTC.

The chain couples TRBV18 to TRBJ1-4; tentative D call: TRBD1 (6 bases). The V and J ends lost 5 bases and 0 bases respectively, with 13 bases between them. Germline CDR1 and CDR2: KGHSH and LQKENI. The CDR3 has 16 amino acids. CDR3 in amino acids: CASSSTGRATNEKLFF. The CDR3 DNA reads TGTGCCAGCTCATCTACAGGGAGAGCAACTAATGAAAAACTGTTTTTT. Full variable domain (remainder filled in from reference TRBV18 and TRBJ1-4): NAGVMQNPRHLVRRRGQEARLRCSPMKGHSHVYWYRQLPEEGLKFMVYLQKENIIDESGMPKERFSAEFPKEGPSILRIQQVVRGDSAAYFCASSSTGRATNEKLFFGSGTQLSVL.

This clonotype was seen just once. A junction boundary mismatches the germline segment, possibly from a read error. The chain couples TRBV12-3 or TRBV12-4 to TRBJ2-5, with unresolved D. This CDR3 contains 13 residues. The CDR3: CASNCLTNSPLHF. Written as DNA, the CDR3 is TGTGCCAGCAATTGCCTAACGAATTCACCCCTCCACTTC.

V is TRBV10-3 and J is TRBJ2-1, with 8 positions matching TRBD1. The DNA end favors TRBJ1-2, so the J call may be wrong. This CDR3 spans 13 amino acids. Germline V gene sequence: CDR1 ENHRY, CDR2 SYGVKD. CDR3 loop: CAIVRGQGYGYTF. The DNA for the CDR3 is TGTGCCATCGTAAGAGGACAGGGCTATGGCTACACCTTC.

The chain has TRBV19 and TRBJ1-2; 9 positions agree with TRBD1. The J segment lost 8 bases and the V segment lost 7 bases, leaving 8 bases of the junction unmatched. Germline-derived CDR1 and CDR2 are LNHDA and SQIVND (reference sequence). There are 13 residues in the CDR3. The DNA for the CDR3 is TGTGCCAGTAATCTAGGGACAGGGCACGGCTACACCTTC. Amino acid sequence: CASNLGTGHGYTF.

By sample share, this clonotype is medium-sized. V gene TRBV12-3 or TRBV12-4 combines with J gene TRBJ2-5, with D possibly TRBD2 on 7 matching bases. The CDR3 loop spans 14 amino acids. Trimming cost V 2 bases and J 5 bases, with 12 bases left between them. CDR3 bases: TGTGCCAGCAGTTTACCGGGGGGCATCGAGACCCAGTACTTC. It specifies CASSLPGGIETQYF.

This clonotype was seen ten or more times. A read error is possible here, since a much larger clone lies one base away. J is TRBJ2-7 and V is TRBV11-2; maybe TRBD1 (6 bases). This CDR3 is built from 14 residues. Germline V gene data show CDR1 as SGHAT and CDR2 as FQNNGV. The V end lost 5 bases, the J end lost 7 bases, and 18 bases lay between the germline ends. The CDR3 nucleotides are TGTGCCAGCAGCCGGACAGAACTCCCTAATGAGCAGTACTTC. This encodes CASSRTELPNEQYF.